What follows are 4 T cell receptor beta chains derived from one specimen sequenced in a study of cytotoxic CD8 clonotypes in ibrutinib-treated CLL. Produced via immunoSEQ multiplex PCR; TCRdb's table is partial and in-frame only. Counted here are some 200,000 clones, over 55% occurring once; the ten biggest clones make up under 15%. Sequencing was performed on PBMCs, taken after 24 months of ibrutinib treatment. The receptors here all came from a human donor with chronic lymphocytic leukemia.

This clone came up once. This rearrangement joins TRBV29-1 to TRBJ1-2, with 7 bases lining up with TRBD1. CDR3 length: 11 residues. Germline CDR1 SQVTM, CDR2 ANQGSEA. After removal of 6 bases from V and 8 bases from J, the junction contained 6 bases not matched to a gene. The CDR3 DNA sequence: TGCAGCGTAACAGGGGTTAACGGCTACACCTTC. Translated, it gives CSVTGVNGYTF.

This clone was seen a single time. This chain connects TRBV2 to TRBJ2-1, with D unclear. This CDR3 contains 20 residues. V was cut by 5 bases and J by 1 base, with 27 bases left in between. Germline CDR1 SNHLY, CDR2 FYNNEI. The CDR3 region has the DNA TGTGCCAGCAGTTACCTTCCCCCGAGATTAATTTTTGGGTCCTACAATGAGCAGTTCTTC. This codes for CASSYLPPRLIFGSYNEQFF.

V usage is TRBV5-1 and J usage is TRBJ1-1, with 7 bases identical to TRBD1. V lost 5 bases to trimming and J lost 1 base; unmatched junction nucleotides: 8. Germline V gene lookup returns CDR1 SGHRS and CDR2 YFSETQ. The CDR3 totals 15 residues. CDR3 region: CASRYGTEQNTEAFF. CDR3 nucleotide sequence: TGCGCCAGCAGATACGGGACAGAGCAGAACACTGAAGCTTTCTTT.

This CDR3 is CASSPTGTNQPQHF. CDR3 DNA: TGCGCCAGCAGCCCGACAGGGACAAATCAGCCCCAGCATTTT. The chain recombines TRBV5-1 with TRBJ1-5; 7 bases line up with TRBD1. This CDR3 is 14 amino acids long. V shed 4 bases, J shed 4 bases, and the junction held 5 bases outside the gene matches. Looked up from germline, CDR1 is SGHRS and CDR2 is YFSETQ.